Below are 12 T cell receptor beta chains sequenced from a single sample in a study of blood T cell repertoires in COVID-19. The data were produced by immunoSEQ multiplex PCR, yet TCRdb's version contains in-frame clones alone and is incomplete. The data show 130,000 to 150,000 clones, about 87% seen once. What was sequenced was peripheral blood. These receptors were collected from a man older than 75 with acute or convalescent COVID-19.

The chain joins TRBV5-1 to TRBJ2-2; no reliable D call. The CDR3 contains 16 residues. V lost 0 bases and J 0 bases, leaving 9 bases between the germline ends. Germline CDR1 and CDR2: SGHRS and YFSETQ. DNA for the CDR3: TGCGCCAGCAGCTTGGGGCCCAGAACGAACACCGGGGAGCTGTTTTTT. It codes for CASSLGPRTNTGELFF.

The rearrangement joins TRBV6-1 to TRBJ2-7; D is undetermined. The length of the CDR3 is 13 residues. V was clipped by 2 bases and J by 2 bases, with 7 bases between them. Germline V gene lookup returns CDR1 MNHNS and CDR2 SASEGT. The CDR3 sequence is CASSERSTYEQYF. In DNA, the CDR3 is TGTGCCAGCAGTGAAAGGAGTACCTACGAGCAGTACTTC.

V is TRBV10-3 and J is TRBJ2-7; no clear D. Germline loops: CDR1 ENHRY, CDR2 SYGVKD. V gave up 3 bases and J gave up 0 bases, with 3 bases separating them. This CDR3 comprises 12 residues. The CDR3 loop is CAISDGSYEQYF. CDR3 bases: TGTGCCATCAGTGACGGCTCCTACGAGCAGTACTTC.

The chain recombines TRBV7-2 with TRBJ2-5, with TRBD2 identical over 11 bases. The V segment lost 1 base and the J segment 4 bases; nucleotides outside the gene matches: 11. The germline gives CDR1 SGHTA, CDR2 FQGNSA. The CDR3 is 18 amino acids. The CDR3 region has the DNA TGTGCCAGCAGCTTAGTAGCTCCTACTAGCGGGAGTTCAGAGACCCAGTACTTC. This gives the protein CASSLVAPTSGSSETQYF.

The chain recombines TRBV5-6 with TRBJ1-5; tentative D call: TRBD1 (6 bases). CDR1 is SGHDT, CDR2 YYEEEE, per germline. Trimming left V 0 bases short and J 6 bases short, with 13 bases between. This CDR3 is built from 15 residues. This chain's CDR3 is CASSLGGRPSQPQHF. CDR3 DNA: TGTGCCAGCAGCTTGGGGGGGCGTCCGAGTCAGCCCCAGCATTTT.

This rearrangement joins TRBV2 to TRBJ2-5; maybe TRBD1 (7 bases). V shed 3 bases and J shed 5 bases, with 13 bases lying between them. Germline V gene sequence: CDR1 SNHLY, CDR2 FYNNEI. CDR3 size: 14 residues. The CDR3 bases are TGTGCCAGCAGTGATAGCAGGGGGAGGGAGACCCAGTACTTC. It codes for CASSDSRGRETQYF.

The chain links TRBV5-4 to TRBJ2-1; 9 positions match TRBD1. The germline gives CDR1 SGHNT, CDR2 YYREEE (reference sequence). Germline trimming cut 0 bases from V and 4 bases from J; bases unmatched to any gene: 2. The CDR3 totals 15 residues. The CDR3 spells CASSLEQGAYNEQFF. The CDR3 nucleotides read TGTGCCAGCAGCTTGGAACAGGGGGCGTACAATGAGCAGTTCTTC. The entire variable domain, with the rest obtained from reference TRBV5-4 and TRBJ2-1, is as follows: ETGVTQSPTHLIKTRGQQVTLRCSSQSGHNTVSWYQQALGQGPQFIFQYYREEENGRGNFPPRFSGLQFPNYSSELNVNALELDDSALYLCASSLEQGAYNEQFFGPGTRLTVL.

This chain links TRBV6-2 or TRBV6-3 with TRBJ1-5, with D hard to call. This CDR3 contains 15 residues. Per the germline V gene, CDR1 is MNHEY and CDR2 is SVGEGT. Trimming cost V 5 bases and J 6 bases, with 17 bases left between them. As DNA, the CDR3 is TGTGCCAGCAGTCTGAGTAATCCCCACGGTCAGCCCCAGCATTTT. Encoded protein: CASSLSNPHGQPQHF.

This chain connects TRBV6-5 to TRBJ2-1; TRBD1 agrees at 8 bases. V shed 6 bases, J shed 5 bases, and the junction held 9 bases outside the gene matches. The CDR3 has 15 amino acids. Germline assignment: CDR1 MNHEY and CDR2 SVGAGI. The DNA for the CDR3 is TGTGCCAGCAGGGCAGACAGGGGAGCGCACAATGAGCAGTTCTTC. Amino acids: CASRADRGAHNEQFF.

The chain uses TRBV4-1 and TRBJ2-7; TRBD1 aligns across 8 bases. This CDR3 comprises 14 residues. V dropped 8 bases and J dropped 2; count of bases not matched to a gene: 8. Germline V gene sequence: CDR1 MGHRA, CDR2 YSYEKL. For the CDR3, the DNA is TGCGCCAGCGGAACCGGGACAGGAACCTACGAGCAGTACTTC. Its translation: CASGTGTGTYEQYF.

V gene TRBV10-3 combines with J gene TRBJ1-1; D not certain. CDR3 length equals 14 residues. Germline CDR1 and CDR2: ENHRY and SYGVKD. V lost 2 bases and J lost 0, with 7 bases in between. The CDR3, as DNA: TGTGCCATCAGTGAGGATACTGTGAACACTGAAGCTTTCTTT. Translating gives CAISEDTVNTEAFF.

The chain has TRBV5-1 and TRBJ1-2, with TRBD1 matching 8 bases. Trimming took 8 bases from V and 7 from J; bases not matched to a gene: 7. CDR1 is SGHRS and CDR2 is YFSETQ in the germline V gene. The CDR3 spans 12 residues. The CDR3 nucleotides read TGCGCCAGTCAACAGGGGGACTCTGGCTACACCTTC. Translation: CASQQGDSGYTF.